A selection of T cell receptor beta chains follows, all from one sample in a study of human T cells and chemical hapten exposure. In TCRdb, the RACE reads were re-called with MiXCR into one record per CDR3 protein. The sample includes a few hundred thousand distinct CDR3 sequences, more than 6.5% seen only once; the top ten take roughly 2.5%. This sample comprised whole blood, obtained in connection with sensitization to the hapten diphenylcyclopropenone (DPC). These receptors were collected from a woman between 35 and 50 years old with alopecia areata. Some clones in this sample may be carry-over from other donors' samples. Each CDR3 is given with its conserved first and last residue. A D gene is named only where the DNA matches it firmly. Clone size is given for some rows only: seen once, a few or many times, or a class if the clone is expanded.

d_call	v_call	j_call	clone_size	cdr3_nt	cdr3_aa
NA	TRBV5-4	TRBJ2-2	once	TGTGGCAGCAGCTTTAACCCGGAGTCCGGGGAGCTGTTTTTT	CGSSFNPESGELFF
NA	TRBV7-8	TRBJ2-7	NA	TGTGCCAGCAGCCCCCGCTTGGCCGGGCGAACACCGGCCTACGAGCAGTACTTC	CASSPRLAGRTPAYEQYF
NA	TRBV6-5	TRBJ1-3	few	TGTGCCAGCAGTTACTCCGTAGAAATATCTGGAAACACCATATATTTT	CASSYSVEISGNTIYF
NA	TRBV29-1	TRBJ1-2	NA	TGCAGCGTCGTGACCTATAACTATGGCTACACCTTC	CSVVTYNYGYTF
NA	TRBV12-3/TRBV12-4	TRBJ1-6	NA	TGTGCCAGCAGCTCCCCGGATTCACCCCTCCACTTT	CASSSPDSPLHF
TRBD2	TRBV6-6	TRBJ2-5	many	TGTGCCAGCAGTTACTCGGACGGGAGGGGAGAGACCCAGTACTTC	CASSYSDGRGETQYF
TRBD1	TRBV3-1	TRBJ1-1	many	TGTGCCAGCAGTAACAGGGGGATGAACACTGAAGCTTTCTTT	CASSNRGMNTEAFF
NA	TRBV6-6	TRBJ2-7	NA	TGTGCCAGCAGCCAACCCCGGGGTCAGCAGTACTTC	CASSQPRGQQYF
TRBD1	TRBV20-1	TRBJ2-3	few	TGCAGTGCTAGAGGGACAGGGGGTACAGATACGCAGTATTTT	CSARGTGGTDTQYF
NA	TRBV5-6	TRBJ2-4	few	TGTGCCAGCCAGGAACAGGCGAGGGTTGGGGCCAAAAACATTCAGTACTTC	CASQEQARVGAKNIQYF